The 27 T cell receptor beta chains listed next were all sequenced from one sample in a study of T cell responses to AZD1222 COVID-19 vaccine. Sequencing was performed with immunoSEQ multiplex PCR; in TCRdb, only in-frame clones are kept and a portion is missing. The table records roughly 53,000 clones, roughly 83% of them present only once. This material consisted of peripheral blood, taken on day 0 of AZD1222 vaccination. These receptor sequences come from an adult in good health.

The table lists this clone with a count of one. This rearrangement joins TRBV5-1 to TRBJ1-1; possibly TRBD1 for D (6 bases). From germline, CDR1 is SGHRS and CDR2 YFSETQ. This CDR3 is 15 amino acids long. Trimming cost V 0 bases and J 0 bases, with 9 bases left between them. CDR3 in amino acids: CASSLDGGLNTEAFF. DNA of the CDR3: TGCGCCAGCAGCTTGGATGGGGGCCTGAACACTGAAGCTTTCTTT.

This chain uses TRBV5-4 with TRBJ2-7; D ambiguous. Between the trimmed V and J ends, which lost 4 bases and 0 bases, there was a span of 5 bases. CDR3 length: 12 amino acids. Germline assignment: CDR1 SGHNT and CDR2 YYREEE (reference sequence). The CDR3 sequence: CASSLPSYEQYF. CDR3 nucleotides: TGTGCCAGCAGCCTCCCCTCCTACGAGCAGTACTTC.

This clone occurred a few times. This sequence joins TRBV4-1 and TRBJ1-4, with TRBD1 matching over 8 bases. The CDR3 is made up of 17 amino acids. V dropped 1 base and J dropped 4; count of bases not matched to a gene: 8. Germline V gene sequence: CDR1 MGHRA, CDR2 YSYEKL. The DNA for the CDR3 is TGCGCCAGCAGCCAAGGGACGACAGGGGCCCATAATGAAAAACTGTTTTTT. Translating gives CASSQGTTGAHNEKLFF.

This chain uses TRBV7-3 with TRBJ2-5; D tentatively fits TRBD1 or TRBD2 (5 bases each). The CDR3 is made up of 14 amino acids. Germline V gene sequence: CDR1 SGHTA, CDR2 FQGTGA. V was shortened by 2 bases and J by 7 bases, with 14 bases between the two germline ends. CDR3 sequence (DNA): TGTGCCAGCAGCTTAGGGACCGGGCGATGGACCCAGTACTTC. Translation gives CASSLGTGRWTQYF.

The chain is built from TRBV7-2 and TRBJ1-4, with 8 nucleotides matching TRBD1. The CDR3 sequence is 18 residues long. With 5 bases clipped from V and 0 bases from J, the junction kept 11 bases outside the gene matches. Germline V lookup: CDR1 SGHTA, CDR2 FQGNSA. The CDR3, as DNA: TGTGCCAGCAGCCTCACCCGGACAGGGATTGCAACTAATGAAAAACTGTTTTTT. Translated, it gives CASSLTRTGIATNEKLFF. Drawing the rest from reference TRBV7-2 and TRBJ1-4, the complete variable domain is GAGVSQSPSNKVTEKGKDVELRCDPISGHTALYWYRQSLGQGLEFLIYFQGNSAPDKSGLPSDRFSAERTGGSVSTLTIQRTQQEDSAVYLCASSLTRTGIATNEKLFFGSGTQLSVL.

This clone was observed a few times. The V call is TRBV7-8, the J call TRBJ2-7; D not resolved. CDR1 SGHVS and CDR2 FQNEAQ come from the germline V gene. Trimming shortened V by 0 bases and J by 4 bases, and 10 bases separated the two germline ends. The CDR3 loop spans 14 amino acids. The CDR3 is CASSLARLVYEQYF. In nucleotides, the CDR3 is TGTGCCAGCAGCTTAGCGCGGCTAGTATACGAGCAGTACTTC.

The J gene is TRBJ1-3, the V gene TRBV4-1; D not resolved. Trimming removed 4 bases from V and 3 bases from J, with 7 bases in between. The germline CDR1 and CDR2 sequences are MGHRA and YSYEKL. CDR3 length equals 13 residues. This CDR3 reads CASSRVVGNTIYF. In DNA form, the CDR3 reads TGCGCCAGCAGCCGAGTAGTTGGAAACACCATATATTTT.

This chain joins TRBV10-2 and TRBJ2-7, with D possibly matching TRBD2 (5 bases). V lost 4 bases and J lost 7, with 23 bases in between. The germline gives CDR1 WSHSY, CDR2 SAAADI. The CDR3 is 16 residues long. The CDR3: CASSGVRTGVVGEQYF. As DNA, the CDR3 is TGCGCCAGCAGTGGGGTTCGGACTGGAGTTGTAGGAGAGCAGTACTTC.

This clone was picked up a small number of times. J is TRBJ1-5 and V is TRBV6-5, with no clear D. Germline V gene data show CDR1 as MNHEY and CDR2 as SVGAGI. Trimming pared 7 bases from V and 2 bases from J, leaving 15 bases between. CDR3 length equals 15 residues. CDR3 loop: CASITGGFGNQPQHF. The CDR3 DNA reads TGTGCCAGCATTACGGGTGGGTTCGGCAATCAGCCCCAGCATTTT.

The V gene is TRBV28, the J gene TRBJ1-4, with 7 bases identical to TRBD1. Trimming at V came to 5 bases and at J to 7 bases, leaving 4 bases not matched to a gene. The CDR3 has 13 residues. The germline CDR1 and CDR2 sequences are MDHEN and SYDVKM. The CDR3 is CASSLDRVEKLFF. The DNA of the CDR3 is TGTGCCAGCAGTCTCGACAGGGTTGAAAAACTGTTTTTT.

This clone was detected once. CDR3 nucleotide sequence: TGTGCCAGCAGCCGGAAGGGCAGCACACAAAACATTCAGTACTTC. Translating it yields CASSRKGSTQNIQYF. The genes are TRBV3-1 (or the pseudogene TRBV3-2) and TRBJ2-4; D unclear. V gave up 4 bases and J gave up 5 bases, with 15 bases separating them. There are 15 residues in the CDR3. Germline CDR1 reads LGHDT; CDR2 reads YNNKEL (reference sequence).

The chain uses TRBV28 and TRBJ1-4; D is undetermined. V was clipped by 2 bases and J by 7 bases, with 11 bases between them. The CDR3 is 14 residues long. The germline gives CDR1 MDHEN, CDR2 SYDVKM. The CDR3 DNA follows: TGTGCCAGCAGTTTAAGGGTGGGAAGTGAAAAACTGTTTTTT. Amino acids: CASSLRVGSEKLFF.

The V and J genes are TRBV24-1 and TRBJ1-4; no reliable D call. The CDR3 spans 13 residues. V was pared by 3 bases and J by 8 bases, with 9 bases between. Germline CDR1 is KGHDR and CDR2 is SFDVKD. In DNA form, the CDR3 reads TGTGCCACCAGTGATCCCACTACGGAAAAACTGTTTTTT. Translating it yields CATSDPTTEKLFF.

The chain's CDR3 is CASSLSPPLHF. The CDR3 nucleotides are TGTGCCAGCAGTTTAAGCCCACCCCTCCACTTT. The J gene is TRBJ1-6, the V gene TRBV28, with unresolved D. Trimming cost V 2 bases and J 11 bases, with 4 bases left between them. CDR1 MDHEN and CDR2 SYDVKM come from the germline V gene. This CDR3 has 11 amino acids. The whole variable domain, remainder taken from reference TRBV28 and TRBJ1-6, is DVKVTQSSRYLVKRTGEKVFLECVQDMDHENMFWYRQDPGLGLRLIYFSYDVKMKEKGDIPEGYSVSREKKERFSLILESASTNQTSMYLCASSLSPPLHFGNGTRLTVT.

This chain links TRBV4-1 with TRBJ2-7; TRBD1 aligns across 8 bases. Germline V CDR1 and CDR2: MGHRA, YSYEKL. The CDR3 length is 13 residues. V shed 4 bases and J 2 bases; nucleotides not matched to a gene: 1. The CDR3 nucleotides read TGCGCCAGCAGCCCGGGACAGGCCTACGAGCAGTACTTC. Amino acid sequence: CASSPGQAYEQYF.

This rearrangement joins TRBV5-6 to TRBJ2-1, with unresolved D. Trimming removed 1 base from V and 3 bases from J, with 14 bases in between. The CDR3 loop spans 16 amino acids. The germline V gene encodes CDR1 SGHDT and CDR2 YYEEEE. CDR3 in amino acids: CASSLLSERVYNEQFF. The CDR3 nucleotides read TGTGCCAGCAGCTTGTTATCGGAGCGAGTCTACAATGAGCAGTTCTTC.

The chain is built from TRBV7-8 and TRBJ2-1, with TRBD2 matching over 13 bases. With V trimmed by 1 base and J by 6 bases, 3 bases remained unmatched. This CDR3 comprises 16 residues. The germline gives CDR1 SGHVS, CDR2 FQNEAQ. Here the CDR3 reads CASSLVGLAGSNEQFF. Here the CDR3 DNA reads TGTGCCAGCAGCTTAGTGGGACTAGCGGGGAGCAATGAGCAGTTCTTC. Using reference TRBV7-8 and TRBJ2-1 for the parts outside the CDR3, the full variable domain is GAGVSQSPRYKVAKRGQDVALRCDPISGHVSLFWYQQALGQGPEFLTYFQNEAQLDKSGLPSDRFFAERPEGSVSTLKIQRTQQEDSAVYLCASSLVGLAGSNEQFFGPGTRLTVL.

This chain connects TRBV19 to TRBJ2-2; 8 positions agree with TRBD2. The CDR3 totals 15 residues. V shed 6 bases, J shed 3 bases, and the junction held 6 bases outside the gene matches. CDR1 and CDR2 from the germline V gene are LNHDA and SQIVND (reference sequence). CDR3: CASRWGLGHTGELFF. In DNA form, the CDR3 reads TGTGCCAGTAGATGGGGACTAGGTCACACCGGGGAGCTGTTTTTT.

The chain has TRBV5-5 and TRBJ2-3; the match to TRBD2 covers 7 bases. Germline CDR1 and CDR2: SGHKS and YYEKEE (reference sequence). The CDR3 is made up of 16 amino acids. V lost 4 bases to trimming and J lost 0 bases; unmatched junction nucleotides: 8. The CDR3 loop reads CASSDASGTSTDTQYF. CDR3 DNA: TGTGCCAGCAGCGACGCTAGCGGAACTAGCACAGATACGCAGTATTTT.

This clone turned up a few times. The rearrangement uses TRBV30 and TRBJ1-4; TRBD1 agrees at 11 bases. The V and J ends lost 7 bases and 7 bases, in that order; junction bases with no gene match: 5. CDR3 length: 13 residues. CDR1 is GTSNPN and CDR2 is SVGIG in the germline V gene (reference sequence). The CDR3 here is CAFMDRGREKLFF. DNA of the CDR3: TGTGCCTTTATGGACAGGGGGCGTGAAAAACTGTTTTTT.

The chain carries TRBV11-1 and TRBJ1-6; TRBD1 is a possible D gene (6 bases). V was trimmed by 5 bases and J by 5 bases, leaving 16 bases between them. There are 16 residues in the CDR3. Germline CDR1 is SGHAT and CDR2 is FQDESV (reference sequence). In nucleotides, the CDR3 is TGTGCCAGCAGCCTACGCGGGACACTAAATAATTCACCCCTCCACTTT. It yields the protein CASSLRGTLNNSPLHF.

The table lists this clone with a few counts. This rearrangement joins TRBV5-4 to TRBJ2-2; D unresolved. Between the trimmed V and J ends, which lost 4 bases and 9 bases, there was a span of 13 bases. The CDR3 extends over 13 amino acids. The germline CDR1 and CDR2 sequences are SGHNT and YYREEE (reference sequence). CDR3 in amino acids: CASSRTLSRELFF. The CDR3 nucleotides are TGTGCCAGCAGCAGAACCTTAAGCCGGGAGCTGTTTTTT.

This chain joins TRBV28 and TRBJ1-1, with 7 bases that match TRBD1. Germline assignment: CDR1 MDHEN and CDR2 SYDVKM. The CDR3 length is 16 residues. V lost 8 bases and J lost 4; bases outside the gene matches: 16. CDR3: CASPPLGGRGGTEAFF. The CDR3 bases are TGTGCCAGCCCACCTCTGGGGGGCAGGGGGGGCACTGAAGCTTTCTTT. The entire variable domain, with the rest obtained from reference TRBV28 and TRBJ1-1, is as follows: DVKVTQSSRYLVKRTGEKVFLECVQDMDHENMFWYRQDPGLGLRLIYFSYDVKMKEKGDIPEGYSVSREKKERFSLILESASTNQTSMYLCASPPLGGRGGTEAFFGQGTRLTVV.

The CDR3 loop is CASSPDSSGYTF. In DNA form, the CDR3 reads TGTGCCAGCAGCCCGGACAGCTCTGGCTACACCTTC. This chain connects TRBV7-2 to TRBJ1-2; the D gene is possibly TRBD1 (6 bases). With 5 bases removed from V and 7 bases from J, the gap between germline ends came to 11 bases. Germline CDR1 is SGHTA and CDR2 is FQGNSA. The CDR3 contains 12 residues.

CDR3 in DNA: TGCGCCAGCAGCCAGGACCTGACAGGTTACTCTTACGAGCAGTACTTC. Translated: CASSQDLTGYSYEQYF. The chain has TRBV4-1 and TRBJ2-7; D possibly corresponds to TRBD1 (6 bases). CDR1 and CDR2 from the germline V gene are MGHRA and YSYEKL. The V end lost 3 bases, the J end lost 4 bases, and 19 bases lay between the germline ends. The CDR3 covers 16 residues.

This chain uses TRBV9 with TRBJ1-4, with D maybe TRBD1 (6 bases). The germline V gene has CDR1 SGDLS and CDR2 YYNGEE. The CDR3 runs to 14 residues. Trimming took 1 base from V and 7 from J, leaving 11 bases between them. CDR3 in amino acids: CASSVTGASEKLFF. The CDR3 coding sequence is TGTGCCAGCAGCGTAACGGGGGCAAGTGAAAAACTGTTTTTT. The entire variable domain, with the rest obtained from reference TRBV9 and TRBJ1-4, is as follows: DSGVTQTPKHLITATGQRVTLRCSPRSGDLSVYWYQQSLDQGLQFLIQYYNGEERAKGNILERFSAQQFPDLHSELNLSSLELGDSALYFCASSVTGASEKLFFGSGTQLSVL.

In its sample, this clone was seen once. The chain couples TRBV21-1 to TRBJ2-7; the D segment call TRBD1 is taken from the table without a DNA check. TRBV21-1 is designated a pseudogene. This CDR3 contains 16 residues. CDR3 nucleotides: TGTGCCAGCACCACTCTCCCGGACAGGGAGGTGGACGAGCAGTACTTC. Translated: CASTTLPDREVDEQYF.